This record concerns one T cell receptor beta chain sequence. Its antigen is as yet unknown. TCR beta VDJ and CDR3 profiling used genomic DNA as template. TCRdb re-analysed the reads in MiXCR, keeping a single row per CDR3 protein. The data contain about 220,000 distinct CDR3 sequences, roughly 35% of them singletons. V was trimmed by 1 base and J by 7 bases, leaving 10 bases between them. This CDR3 comprises 13 residues. Looked up from germline, CDR1 is SNHLY and CDR2 is FYNNEI. The data are from a study of CD8+CD57+ T cells in acquired aplastic anemia. The overall study: Recorded DNA amounts for sorted CD4+ and CD8+ cells had an average of 3.2 ug. Researchers reported that healthy donors averaged approximately 10 million reads for CD4+ cells. Regarding the study as a whole: Controls and patients did not differ significantly in CD8+ Simpson's diversity.

The gene calls are TRBV2 and TRBJ2-5, with D possibly TRBD1 on 5 matching bases. Source material: sorted CD4+, CD8+, or CD8+CD57+ T cells (not recorded which) from PBMCs. This TCR derives from a human donor in good health, serving as a control. The CDR3 DNA reads TGTGCCAGCAGTGAAGAGGGGTATGGGACCCAGTACTTC. Its translation: CASSEEGYGTQYF.